This T cell receptor beta chain was identified during a study of T cell responses to AZD1222 COVID-19 vaccine. The CDR3 covers 14 residues. Germline loops: CDR1 LGHDT, CDR2 YNNKEL (reference sequence). V was trimmed by 0 bases and J by 5 bases, leaving 10 bases between them. Clones were read by immunoSEQ multiplex PCR, and TCRdb kept only the in-frame ones, dropping some. The table includes about 110,000 clones, about 86% detected once. A single count supports this clone. This material consisted of peripheral blood, taken on day 0 of AZD1222 vaccination. The TCR comes from an adult in good health. The rearrangement links TRBV3-1 (or the pseudogene TRBV3-2) to TRBJ2-5; a possible D gene is TRBD2 (5 bases). CDR3 in DNA: TGTGCCAGCAGCCAAGATTGGACGGGGGAGACCCAGTACTTC. As protein: CASSQDWTGETQYF.